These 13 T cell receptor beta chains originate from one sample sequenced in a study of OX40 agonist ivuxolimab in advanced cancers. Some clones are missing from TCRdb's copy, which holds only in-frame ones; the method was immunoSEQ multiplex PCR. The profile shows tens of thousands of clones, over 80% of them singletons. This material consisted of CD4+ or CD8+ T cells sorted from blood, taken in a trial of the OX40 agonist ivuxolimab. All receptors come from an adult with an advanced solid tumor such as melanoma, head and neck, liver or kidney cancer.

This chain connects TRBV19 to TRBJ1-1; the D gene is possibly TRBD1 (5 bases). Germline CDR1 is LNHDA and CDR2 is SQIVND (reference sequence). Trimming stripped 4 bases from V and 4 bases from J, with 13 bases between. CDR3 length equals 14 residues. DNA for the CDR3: TGTGCCAGTAGTACGCAGGGTGGGAGCACTGAAGCTTTCTTT. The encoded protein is CASSTQGGSTEAFF.

CDR3 in amino acids: CASSFSRDTGELFF. The CDR3 nucleotides are TGTGCCAGCAGCTTTTCCAGGGACACCGGGGAGCTGTTTTTT. The chain links TRBV7-3 to TRBJ2-2, with D perhaps matching TRBD1 (5 bases). The CDR3 has 14 residues. Trimming stripped 3 bases from V and 3 bases from J, with 8 bases between. In germline, CDR1 is SGHTA, CDR2 FQGTGA.

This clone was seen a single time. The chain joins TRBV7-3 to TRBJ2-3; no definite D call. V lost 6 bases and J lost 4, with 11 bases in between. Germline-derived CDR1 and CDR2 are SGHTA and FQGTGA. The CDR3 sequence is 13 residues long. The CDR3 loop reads CASRDSSADTQYF. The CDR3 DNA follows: TGTGCCAGCAGGGATTCCAGCGCAGATACGCAGTATTTT.

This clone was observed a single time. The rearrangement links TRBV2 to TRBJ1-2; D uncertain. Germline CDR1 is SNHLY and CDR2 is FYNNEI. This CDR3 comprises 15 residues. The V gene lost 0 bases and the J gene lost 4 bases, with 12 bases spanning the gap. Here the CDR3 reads CASSEAGSYFYGYTF. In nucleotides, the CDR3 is TGTGCCAGCAGTGAAGCGGGGTCCTACTTCTATGGCTACACCTTC. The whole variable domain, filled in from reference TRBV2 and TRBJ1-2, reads EPEVTQTPSHQVTQMGQEVILRCVPISNHLYFYWYRQILGQKVEFLVSFYNNEISEKSEIFDDQFSVERPDGSNFTLKIRSTKLEDSAMYFCASSEAGSYFYGYTFGSGTRLTVV.

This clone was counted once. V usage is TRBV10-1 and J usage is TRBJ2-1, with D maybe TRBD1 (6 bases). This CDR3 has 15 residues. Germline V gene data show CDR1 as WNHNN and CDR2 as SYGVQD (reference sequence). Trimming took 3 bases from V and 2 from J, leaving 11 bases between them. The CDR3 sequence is CASSEGGPPYNEQFF. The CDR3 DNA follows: TGCGCCAGCAGTGAAGGGGGTCCCCCCTACAATGAGCAGTTCTTC.

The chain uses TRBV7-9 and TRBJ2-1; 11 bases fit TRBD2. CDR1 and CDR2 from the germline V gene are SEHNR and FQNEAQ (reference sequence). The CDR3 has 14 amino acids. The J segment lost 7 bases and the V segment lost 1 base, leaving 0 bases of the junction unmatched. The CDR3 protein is CASSLGLAGNEQFF. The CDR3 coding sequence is TGTGCCAGCAGCTTAGGACTAGCGGGGAATGAGCAGTTCTTC.

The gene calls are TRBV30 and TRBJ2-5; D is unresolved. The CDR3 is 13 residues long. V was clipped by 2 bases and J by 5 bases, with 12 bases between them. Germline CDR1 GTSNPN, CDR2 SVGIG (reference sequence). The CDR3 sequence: CAWSRRAEETQYF. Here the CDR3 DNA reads TGTGCCTGGAGTCGACGGGCCGAGGAGACCCAGTACTTC.

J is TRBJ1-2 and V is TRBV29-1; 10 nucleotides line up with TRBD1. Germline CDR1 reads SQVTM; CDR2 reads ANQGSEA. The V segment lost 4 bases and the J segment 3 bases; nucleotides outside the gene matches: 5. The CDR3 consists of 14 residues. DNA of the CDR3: TGCAGCGTTGCCCGGGACAGGGGAGACTATGGCTACACCTTC. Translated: CSVARDRGDYGYTF.

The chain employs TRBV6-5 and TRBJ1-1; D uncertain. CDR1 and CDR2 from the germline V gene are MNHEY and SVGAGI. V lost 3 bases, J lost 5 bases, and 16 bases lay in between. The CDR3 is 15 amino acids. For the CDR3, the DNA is TGTGCCAGCAGTTATGTCTCCGGGGAAGAGACTGAAGCTTTCTTT. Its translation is CASSYVSGEETEAFF.

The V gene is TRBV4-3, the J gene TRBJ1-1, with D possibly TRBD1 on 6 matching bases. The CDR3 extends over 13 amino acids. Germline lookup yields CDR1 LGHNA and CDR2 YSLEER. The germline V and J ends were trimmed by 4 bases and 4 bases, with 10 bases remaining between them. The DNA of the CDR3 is TGCGCCAGCAGCCTTGGCAGGGGCACTGAAGCTTTCTTT. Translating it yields CASSLGRGTEAFF.

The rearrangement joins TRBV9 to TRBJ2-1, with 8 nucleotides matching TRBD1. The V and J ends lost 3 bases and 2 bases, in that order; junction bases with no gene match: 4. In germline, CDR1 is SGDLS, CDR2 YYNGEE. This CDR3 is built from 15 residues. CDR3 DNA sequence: TGTGCCAGCAGCGCCGGGACAGGTCCCTACAATGAGCAGTTCTTC. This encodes CASSAGTGPYNEQFF.

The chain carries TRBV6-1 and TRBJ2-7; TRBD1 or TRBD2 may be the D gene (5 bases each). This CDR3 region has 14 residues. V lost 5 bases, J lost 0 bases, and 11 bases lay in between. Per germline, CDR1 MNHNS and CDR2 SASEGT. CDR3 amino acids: CASSWDVTSYEQYF. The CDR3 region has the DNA TGTGCCAGCAGTTGGGACGTCACCTCCTACGAGCAGTACTTC.

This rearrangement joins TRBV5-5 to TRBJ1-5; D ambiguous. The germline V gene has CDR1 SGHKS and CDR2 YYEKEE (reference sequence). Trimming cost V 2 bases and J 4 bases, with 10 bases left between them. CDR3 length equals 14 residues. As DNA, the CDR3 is TGTGCCAGCAGCTTCTGGGGAAGAAATCAGCCCCAGCATTTT. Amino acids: CASSFWGRNQPQHF.